A single sample gave rise to the 5 T cell receptor beta chains below, sequenced in a study of CD8 T cells in Susac syndrome. The RNA input was roughly 0.45 to 1 ug, and it was reverse transcribed with random hexamers. TCRdb reprocessed the immunoSEQ multiplex PCR reads via MiXCR and lists one record per CDR3 protein. Of about 120,000 distinct CDR3 sequences in the sample, 90% to 95% were seen once. Sequencing input: CD8+ T cells from PBMCs. The origin of the receptors is a human donor with Susac syndrome.

The genes are TRBV2 and TRBJ2-7; 7 positions match TRBD1. The CDR3 is made up of 15 amino acids. The trim removed 7 bases at V and 4 bases at J, leaving 13 bases unmatched. Germline V gene lookup returns CDR1 SNHLY and CDR2 FYNNEI. The CDR3 sequence: CASTSGGQGEYEQYF. The DNA for the CDR3 is TGTGCCAGCACCTCAGGCGGGCAGGGGGAATACGAGCAGTACTTC.

The chain uses TRBV3-1 and TRBJ1-1, with TRBD1 as a possible D gene (5 bases). Trimming removed 0 bases at V and 1 base at J, with 9 bases between. CDR1 and CDR2 from the germline V gene are LGHDT and YNNKEL (reference sequence). The length of the CDR3 is 15 residues. The CDR3 region is CASSQDWDGNTEAFF. The CDR3 DNA is TGTGCCAGCAGCCAAGATTGGGACGGGAACACTGAAGCTTTCTTT.

This clonotype appeared a single time. CDR3 DNA sequence: TGTGCCTGGAGAGACGTCCCCGCCGGCTACACCTTC. Residues: CAWRDVPAGYTF. This sequence joins TRBV30 and TRBJ1-2; no clear D. This CDR3 has 12 amino acids. Germline CDR1 is GTSNPN and CDR2 is SVGIG (reference sequence). Trimming stripped 3 bases from V and 8 bases from J, with 13 bases between. The full variable domain, with the rest looked up from reference TRBV30 and TRBJ1-2, is SQTIHQWPATLVQPVGSPLSLECTVEGTSNPNLYWYRQAAGRGLQLLFYSVGIGQISSEVPQNLSASRPQDRQFILSSKKLLLSDSGFYLCAWRDVPAGYTFGSGTRLTVV.

The rearrangement links TRBV14 to TRBJ2-7, with 7 nucleotides matching TRBD1. This CDR3 is 16 amino acids long. The germline gives CDR1 SGHDN, CDR2 FVKESK. The ends lost 2 bases at V and 0 bases at J; junction bases unmatched: 7. The CDR3 coding sequence is TGTGCCAGCAGCCAATGGACAGGCCGAGACTCCTACGAGCAGTACTTC. It is translated as CASSQWTGRDSYEQYF.

The chain has TRBV6-2 or TRBV6-3 and TRBJ1-1, with D perhaps matching TRBD1 (5 bases). Germline CDR1 is MNHEY and CDR2 is SVGEGT. Trimming left V 6 bases short and J 3 bases short, with 11 bases between. The CDR3 covers 13 residues. CDR3 coding DNA: TGTGCCAGCAGCCCCCGGGACCACACTGAAGCTTTCTTT. It encodes CASSPRDHTEAFF.